Following are 20 T cell receptor beta chains from one sample sequenced in a study of blood T cell dynamics during melanoma immunotherapy. Generated by immunoSEQ multiplex PCR, the TCRdb table keeps only in-frame clones and is missing some. This table has tens of thousands of clones, around nine tenths appearing once. Described time point: pre-treatment baseline. The source was blood, collected from a patient treated with checkpoint blockade. The source of these receptors is a human donor with melanoma.

The chain carries TRBV2 and TRBJ1-2; 8 bases map to TRBD1. The CDR3 has 13 amino acids. V shed 5 bases and J 6 bases; nucleotides not matched to a gene: 5. Germline assignment: CDR1 SNHLY and CDR2 FYNNEI. The CDR3 loop is CASSRKDRDGYTF. The CDR3 bases are TGTGCCAGCAGTCGAAAGGACAGGGATGGCTACACCTTC. Filled out from reference TRBV2 and TRBJ1-2, the complete variable domain reads EPEVTQTPSHQVTQMGQEVILRCVPISNHLYFYWYRQILGQKVEFLVSFYNNEISEKSEIFDDQFSVERPDGSNFTLKIRSTKLEDSAMYFCASSRKDRDGYTFGSGTRLTVV.

The V gene is TRBV11-2, the J gene TRBJ2-7; TRBD1 aligns across 7 bases. The J segment lost 4 bases and the V segment lost 4 bases, leaving 13 bases of the junction unmatched. Germline loops: CDR1 SGHAT, CDR2 FQNNGV. This CDR3 spans 16 amino acids. In DNA, the CDR3 is TGTGCCAGCAGCTCTATACGGGACAGATTCGTTTACGAGCAGTACTTC. Encoded protein: CASSSIRDRFVYEQYF.

The chain has TRBV2 and TRBJ1-1; D remains unclear. From germline, CDR1 is SNHLY and CDR2 FYNNEI. V lost 7 bases, J lost 4 bases, and 10 bases lay in between. The CDR3 totals 12 residues. The CDR3 DNA follows: TGTGCCAGCACTTGGAAAGGCACTGAAGCTTTCTTT. It translates to CASTWKGTEAFF. Filled out from reference TRBV2 and TRBJ1-1, the complete variable domain reads EPEVTQTPSHQVTQMGQEVILRCVPISNHLYFYWYRQILGQKVEFLVSFYNNEISEKSEIFDDQFSVERPDGSNFTLKIRSTKLEDSAMYFCASTWKGTEAFFGQGTRLTVV.

The V call is TRBV29-1, the J call TRBJ1-2, with TRBD1 identical over 7 bases. The CDR3 consists of 16 residues. The junction had 17 bases not matched to a gene; V was cut back by 6 bases and J by 4 bases. Germline values: CDR1 SQVTM, CDR2 ANQGSEA. The CDR3 reads CSVARSQTGWPYGYTF. Here the CDR3 DNA reads TGCAGCGTGGCAAGAAGTCAGACAGGGTGGCCCTATGGCTACACCTTC. The variable domain in full, with the rest retrieved from reference TRBV29-1 and TRBJ1-2, is SAVISQKPSRDICQRGTSLTIQCQVDSQVTMMFWYRQQPGQSLTLIATANQGSEATYESGFVIDKFPISRPNLTFSTLTVSNMSPEDSSIYLCSVARSQTGWPYGYTFGSGTRLTVV.

This clone was detected a few times. This chain uses TRBV7-9 with TRBJ2-1, with TRBD2 identical over 10 bases. CDR1 and CDR2 from the germline V gene are SEHNR and FQNEAQ (reference sequence). The J segment lost 7 bases and the V segment lost 3 bases, leaving 12 bases of the junction unmatched. The CDR3 is made up of 17 amino acids. The DNA for the CDR3 is TGTGCCAGCAGCTTTCCCCTTAGCGGGAGGTCCACAAATGAGCAGTTCTTC. Protein: CASSFPLSGRSTNEQFF.

This clone is a singleton in its sample. This chain uses TRBV5-4 with TRBJ2-7, with 9 bases identical to TRBD1. This CDR3 comprises 14 residues. Per germline, CDR1 SGHNT and CDR2 YYREEE (reference sequence). J was trimmed by 5 bases and V by 1 base; bases with no gene match: 4. As DNA, the CDR3 is TGTGCCAGCAGCTTGAGGACAGGGGCGGACGAGCAGTACTTC. Protein: CASSLRTGADEQYF.

The V call is TRBV5-1, the J call TRBJ2-7, with 8 bases fitting TRBD2. This CDR3 contains 16 residues. With 5 bases clipped from V and 0 bases from J, the junction kept 10 bases outside the gene matches. CDR1 and CDR2 from the germline V gene are SGHRS and YFSETQ. Here the CDR3 reads CASSSSGSDSSYEQYF. For the CDR3, the DNA is TGCGCCAGCAGTTCCAGCGGGAGCGATTCCTCCTACGAGCAGTACTTC.

V and J are TRBV5-5 and TRBJ1-2, with D possibly TRBD1 on 5 matching bases. With 2 bases removed from V and 10 bases from J, the gap between germline ends came to 18 bases. Germline lookup yields CDR1 SGHKS and CDR2 YYEKEE (reference sequence). There are 14 residues in the CDR3. The CDR3 loop is CASSFPGFLEYYTF. The CDR3 coding sequence is TGTGCCAGCAGCTTTCCAGGGTTCTTAGAATACTACACCTTC.

The chain uses TRBV9 and TRBJ2-7; D is undetermined. Germline V CDR1 and CDR2: SGDLS, YYNGEE. Trimming cost V 4 bases and J 2 bases, with 16 bases left between them. The CDR3 totals 15 residues. The CDR3 protein is CASSQGRFPTYEQYF. The CDR3 DNA sequence: TGTGCCAGCAGCCAAGGCAGGTTCCCTACCTACGAGCAGTACTTC.

The rearrangement joins TRBV7-9 to TRBJ1-5, with D tentatively TRBD1 (5 bases). The CDR3 extends over 15 amino acids. CDR1 is SEHNR and CDR2 is FQNEAQ in the germline V gene (reference sequence). V dropped 1 base and J dropped 6 bases, with 13 bases sitting between them. The CDR3 nucleotides read TGTGCCAGCAGCTTAGGATCAGGGTACGGTCAGCCCCAGCATTTT. Translation: CASSLGSGYGQPQHF.

The V gene is TRBV11-1, the J gene TRBJ1-2; weak D call: TRBD1 (6 bases). The CDR3 length is 15 residues. The V end lost 0 bases, the J end lost 6 bases, and 14 bases lay between the germline ends. The germline V gene encodes CDR1 SGHAT and CDR2 FQDESV (reference sequence). The CDR3 DNA is TGTGCCAGCAGCTTAGCCGCCAGAACAGGGAATGGCTACACCTTC. Protein product: CASSLAARTGNGYTF.

As concerns this clone: The sample contains more than one DNA sequence encoding this CDR3. This chain joins TRBV6-1 and TRBJ2-7; D is possibly TRBD2 (6 bases). Germline V gives CDR1 MNHNS, CDR2 SASEGT. V lost 3 bases, J lost 1 base, and 7 bases lay in between. The CDR3 totals 13 residues. DNA for the CDR3: TGTGCCAGCAGTGAGGGACTTTCCTACGAGCAGTACTTC. Amino acid sequence: CASSEGLSYEQYF.

This clone was counted a single time. The chain employs TRBV5-1 and TRBJ1-3; D is uncertain. V was trimmed by 0 bases and J by 2 bases, leaving 6 bases between them. The CDR3 sequence is 14 residues long. Per germline, CDR1 SGHRS and CDR2 YFSETQ. The CDR3 reads CASSLEGPGNTIYF. For the CDR3, the DNA is TGCGCCAGCAGCTTGGAAGGCCCTGGAAACACCATATATTTT.

Notes on this clone: Relative to the germline gene, one junction end is altered; a read error may explain this. The rearrangement links TRBV5-3 to TRBJ2-7; D perhaps matches TRBD1 (6 bases). TRBV5-3 is annotated as an ORF whose role is uncertain. The CDR3 contains 14 residues. The CDR3 protein is CASSFTGLSYEQYF. CDR3 nucleotides: TGTGCCAGCAGCTTCACAGGGCTCTCCTACGAGCAGTACTTC.

This clone was observed a single time. The chain couples TRBV28 to TRBJ2-7; TRBD1 or TRBD2 may be the D gene (5 bases each). CDR3 length: 14 amino acids. The V end was cut by 6 bases, the J end by 0 bases, with 12 bases between. The germline CDR1 and CDR2 sequences are MDHEN and SYDVKM. The CDR3 region is CASRGTLSSYEQYF. DNA of the CDR3: TGTGCCAGCAGAGGGACCCTATCCTCCTACGAGCAGTACTTC. Combining the CDR3 with reference TRBV28 and TRBJ2-7 gives the whole variable domain DVKVTQSSRYLVKRTGEKVFLECVQDMDHENMFWYRQDPGLGLRLIYFSYDVKMKEKGDIPEGYSVSREKKERFSLILESASTNQTSMYLCASRGTLSSYEQYFGPGTRLTVT.

The rearrangement links TRBV15 to TRBJ1-4; D gene ambiguous. The CDR3 is made up of 13 amino acids. Germline CDR1 and CDR2: LNHNV and YYDKDF (reference sequence). V was clipped by 3 bases and J by 0 bases, with 2 bases between them. Here the CDR3 reads CATSSATNEKLFF. CDR3 DNA sequence: TGTGCCACCAGCAGCGCAACTAATGAAAAACTGTTTTTT. Together with reference TRBV15 and TRBJ1-4, the CDR3 gives the full variable domain: DAMVIQNPRYQVTQFGKPVTLSCSQTLNHNVMYWYQQKSSQAPKLLFHYYDKDFNNEADTPDNFQSRRPNTSFCFLDIRSPGLGDTAMYLCATSSATNEKLFFGSGTQLSVL.

The V call is TRBV5-1, the J call TRBJ2-7; a weak D match, TRBD2 (7 bases). The CDR3 has 15 amino acids. Per germline, CDR1 SGHRS and CDR2 YFSETQ. With 4 bases removed from V and 3 bases from J, the gap between germline ends came to 17 bases. The CDR3 spells CASSLEGGQVYEQYF. The CDR3 DNA follows: TGCGCCAGCAGCCTGGAGGGGGGGCAAGTCTACGAGCAGTACTTC.

The genes are TRBV7-3 and TRBJ2-7; unclear D gene. The germline CDR1 and CDR2 sequences are SGHTA and FQGTGA. The CDR3 is 13 residues long. V lost 5 bases and J 7 bases, leaving 15 bases between the germline ends. CDR3 sequence (DNA): TGTGCCAGCAGCAATCAAGCCATGGGGGAGCAGTACTTC. It specifies CASSNQAMGEQYF.

In this sample, this clone turned up once. This rearrangement joins TRBV28 to TRBJ1-1; unclear D gene. This CDR3 contains 12 residues. In germline, CDR1 is MDHEN, CDR2 SYDVKM. V was clipped by 3 bases and J by 3 bases, with 5 bases between them. CDR3 nucleotides: TGTGCCAGCAGTTTCGGGTACACTGAAGCTTTCTTT. Protein product: CASSFGYTEAFF.

V gene TRBV28 combines with J gene TRBJ1-1; D gene unclear. Germline CDR1 and CDR2: MDHEN and SYDVKM. The CDR3 is 14 residues long. The V end was cut by 3 bases, the J end by 4 bases, with 12 bases between. The CDR3 sequence is CASSFLLRGTEAFF. The CDR3 bases are TGTGCCAGCAGTTTTTTATTACGGGGCACTGAAGCTTTCTTT.